The source of this TCR beta chain is a study of cytomegalovirus exposure and HLA in healthy donors. Study as a whole: The 120 validation repertoires matched the 666 first-cohort repertoires in platform, a later analysis reported.

Among the roughly 120 subjects of the validation cohort, separate from the 666-subject first cohort, were the donors. General study findings and limits: Rarity held for most TCR sequences, but there were some public TCRs that occurred in many donors. The authors listed about 170 TCR beta chains as cytomegalovirus-associated.

Produced via immunoSEQ multiplex PCR; TCRdb's table is partial and in-frame only. The sample includes 200,000 to 250,000 clones, just over 85% of them seen just once. This clone has a single count. The antigen remains undetermined. This TCR was sampled from a woman younger than 35 in good health and CMV-seronegative. What was sequenced was PBMCs.

In DNA form, the CDR3 reads TGTGCCAGCACCTCTAGCGGGAGATGGGTGGAGCAGTACTTC. Its protein is CASTSSGRWVEQYF. The chain carries TRBV5-6 and TRBJ2-7; 10 bases align to TRBD2. This CDR3 spans 14 amino acids. Germline V gene sequence: CDR1 SGHDT, CDR2 YYEEEE. Unmatched junction bases numbered 10, after V lost 6 bases and J lost 7 bases. The variable domain in full, with the rest retrieved from reference TRBV5-6 and TRBJ2-7, is DAGVTQSPTHLIKTRGQQVTLRCSPKSGHDTVSWYQQALGQGPQFIFQYYEEEERQRGNFPDRFSGHQFPNYSSELNVNALLLGDSALYLCASTSSGRWVEQYFGPGTRLTVT.